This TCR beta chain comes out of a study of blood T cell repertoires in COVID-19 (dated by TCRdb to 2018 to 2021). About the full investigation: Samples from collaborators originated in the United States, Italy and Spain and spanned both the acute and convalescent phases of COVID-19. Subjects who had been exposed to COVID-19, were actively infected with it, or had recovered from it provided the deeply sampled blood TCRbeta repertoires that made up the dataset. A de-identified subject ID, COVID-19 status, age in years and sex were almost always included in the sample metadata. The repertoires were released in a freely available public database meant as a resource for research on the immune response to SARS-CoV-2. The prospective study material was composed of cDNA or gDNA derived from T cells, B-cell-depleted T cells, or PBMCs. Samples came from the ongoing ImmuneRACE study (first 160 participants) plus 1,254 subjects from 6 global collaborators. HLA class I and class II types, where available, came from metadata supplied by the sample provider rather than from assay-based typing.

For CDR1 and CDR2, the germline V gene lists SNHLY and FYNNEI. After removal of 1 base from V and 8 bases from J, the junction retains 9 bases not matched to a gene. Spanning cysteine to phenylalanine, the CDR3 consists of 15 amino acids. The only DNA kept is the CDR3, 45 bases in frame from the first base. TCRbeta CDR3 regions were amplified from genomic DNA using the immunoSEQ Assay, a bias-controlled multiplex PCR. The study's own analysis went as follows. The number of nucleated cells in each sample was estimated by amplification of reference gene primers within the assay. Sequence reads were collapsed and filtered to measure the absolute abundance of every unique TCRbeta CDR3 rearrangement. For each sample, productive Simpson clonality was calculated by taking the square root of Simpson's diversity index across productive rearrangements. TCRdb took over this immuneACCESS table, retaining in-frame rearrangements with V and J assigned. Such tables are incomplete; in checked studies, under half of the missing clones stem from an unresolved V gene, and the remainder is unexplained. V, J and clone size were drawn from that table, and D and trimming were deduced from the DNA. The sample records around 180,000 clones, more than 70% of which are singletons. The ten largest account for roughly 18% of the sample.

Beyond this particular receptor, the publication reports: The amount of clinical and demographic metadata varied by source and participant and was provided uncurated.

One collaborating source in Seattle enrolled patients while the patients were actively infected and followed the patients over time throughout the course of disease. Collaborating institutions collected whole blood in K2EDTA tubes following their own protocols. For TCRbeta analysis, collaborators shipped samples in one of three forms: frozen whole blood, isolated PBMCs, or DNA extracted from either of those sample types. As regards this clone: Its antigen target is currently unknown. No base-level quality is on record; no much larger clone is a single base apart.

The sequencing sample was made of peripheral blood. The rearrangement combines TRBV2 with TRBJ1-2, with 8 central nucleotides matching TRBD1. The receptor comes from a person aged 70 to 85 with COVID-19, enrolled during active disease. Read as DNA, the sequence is TGTGCCAGCAGTGAAGAGGCAGGGGGCCCAATGGGCTACACCTTC. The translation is CASSEEAGGPMGYTF.